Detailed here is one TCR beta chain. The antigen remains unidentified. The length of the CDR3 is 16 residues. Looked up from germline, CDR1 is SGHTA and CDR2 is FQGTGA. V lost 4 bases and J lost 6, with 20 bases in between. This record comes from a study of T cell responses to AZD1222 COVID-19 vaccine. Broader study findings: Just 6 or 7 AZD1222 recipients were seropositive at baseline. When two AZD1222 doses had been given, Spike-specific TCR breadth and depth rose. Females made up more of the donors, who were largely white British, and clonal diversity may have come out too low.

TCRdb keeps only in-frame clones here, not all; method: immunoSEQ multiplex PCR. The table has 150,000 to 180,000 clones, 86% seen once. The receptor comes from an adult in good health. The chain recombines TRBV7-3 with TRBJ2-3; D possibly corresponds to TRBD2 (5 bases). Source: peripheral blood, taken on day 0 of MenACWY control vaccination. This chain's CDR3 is CASSSQPGLGADTQYF. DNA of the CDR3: TGTGCCAGCAGCTCACAACCTGGACTGGGAGCGGATACGCAGTATTTT. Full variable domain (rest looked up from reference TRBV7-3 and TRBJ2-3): GAGVSQTPSNKVTEKGKYVELRCDPISGHTALYWYRQSLGQGPEFLIYFQGTGAADDSGLPNDRFFAVRPEGSVSTLKIQRTERGDSAVYLCASSSQPGLGADTQYFGPGTRLTVL.